Listed below are T cell receptor beta chains from one sample, sequenced in a study of control samples from healthy donors and cancer patients. Produced via immunoSEQ multiplex PCR; TCRdb's table is partial and in-frame only. The sample includes around 30,000 clones, roughly 85% of them seen just once. Sequencing was performed on PBMCs. These receptors originate from a woman aged 55 to 70 with head and neck cancer. The conserved cysteine and the conserved F or W are not part of the CDR3 here. Each record gives: CDR3 protein, clone size, V gene. A clone size is listed for some rows: how often the clone was seen (once, few, many), or a class if it is expanded.

ASSETGDSGANVLT NA TRBV2
ASSQGTGVSNTEAF NA TRBV27
ASSLDGSPNQPQH NA TRBV5-5
ASSLNGQTDSPLH few TRBV5-1
ASRTLGSPQY NA TRBV7-2
ASSLGGGEQY NA TRBV11-2
ASREAGLTNTLLR NA TRBV2
SVVEAWTEAF NA TRBV29-1
ASSSSWDSTNEKLF once TRBV5-5
ASSMDRGRGTEAF once TRBV2
SVEDITAYGYT NA TRBV29-1
ASSVGHQETQY NA TRBV7-3
ASSSRGGDQPQH NA TRBV7-9
ASSFYGQSTDTQY NA TRBV7-2
ASSLGRDTDTQY NA TRBV5-1
ASSLSAGANTGELF NA TRBV7-3
ASSLAQGTEAF once TRBV5-1
ASSTSYEQY NA TRBV5-1
ASSTLGTYNEQF NA TRBV7-2
ASSPESSRYNEQF NA TRBV7-2
ASSLGRAKKSNQPQH few TRBV5-1
SVEQGRTDTQY NA TRBV29-1
ASSPPDVGANTGELF once TRBV4-3
ASSDTGGIIKNIQY NA TRBV2
ASSLALAGADTQY NA TRBV7-9
ASSQLDRRFTGELF NA TRBV14
ASSVGTGGVYEQY NA TRBV9
ASSLVTNLNTEAF once TRBV7-2
ATRGTAGSPLH NA TRBV3-1/TRBV3-2
ASSKRTSGGTDTQY NA TRBV27
ASSFGISLDTQY NA TRBV5-4
ASSSGRVSYEQY NA TRBV7-2
ASSLRDRGNSPLH few TRBV7-2
ASSLEGGGVTEAF NA TRBV7-2
ASSDDRTGANVLT NA TRBV9
ASARTGGRTEAF NA TRBV11-1
ASLNGANVLT NA TRBV5-1